The sequence of this TCR beta chain was determined in a study of control samples from healthy donors and cancer patients. Between the trimmed V and J ends, which lost 0 bases and 0 bases, there was a span of 14 bases. The germline CDR1 and CDR2 sequences are KGHSH and LQKENI. The CDR3 is 18 amino acids. The data were produced by immunoSEQ multiplex PCR, yet TCRdb's version contains in-frame clones alone and is incomplete. The sample includes 84,000 or so clones, 91% of them seen just once. The V gene is TRBV18, the J gene TRBJ2-2; a weak D match, TRBD1 (5 bases). This clonotype was obtained from a man between 25 and 39 years old in good health. The sequenced sample consisted of blood. Here the CDR3 DNA reads TGTGCCAGCTCACCACCCCTTAGGGCAGGGTCGAACACCGGGGAGCTGTTTTTT. Translating gives CASSPPLRAGSNTGELFF.